These T cell receptor beta chains were read from a single sample in a study of beta chain features in type 1 diabetes. Here immunoSEQ multiplex PCR was the method, and the copy in TCRdb shows in-frame clones only, minus some. The sample has around 240,000 clones; around 65% are singletons. Sequencing was carried out using naive CD4+ T cells from blood. The receptors here all came from a man aged 30 to 39 in good health. CDR3s include the opening cysteine and the closing phenylalanine or tryptophan. The D gene is left open where the match is weak. Size is stated for part of the rows, as once, few or many counts, or as a class when the clone is expanded.

clone size	J gene	CDR3 length	V gene	D gene	CDR3 protein	CDR3 DNA
-	TRBJ2-5	14	TRBV9	-	CASSVGQGAETQYF	TGTGCCAGCAGCGTAGGGCAGGGTGCAGAGACCCAGTACTTC
-	TRBJ2-5	15	TRBV7-9	TRBD1	CASSLVTGAAETQYF	TGTGCCAGCAGCTTAGTGACAGGGGCAGCGGAGACCCAGTACTTC
few	TRBJ1-6	14	TRBV9	TRBD1	CASSLDRGNSPLHF	TGTGCCAGCAGTCTGGACAGGGGGAATTCACCCCTCCACTTT
-	TRBJ2-7	13	TRBV10-3	-	CAISEQTGTEQYF	TGTGCCATCAGTGAACAGACAGGTACCGAGCAGTACTTC
-	TRBJ2-2	16	TRBV2	TRBD2	CASRILAGADTGELFF	TGTGCCAGCAGAATACTAGCGGGGGCGGACACCGGGGAGCTGTTTTTT
-	TRBJ2-1	13	TRBV2	TRBD1	CASREYRGNEQFF	TGTGCCAGCAGGGAATACAGGGGAAATGAGCAGTTCTTC
-	TRBJ2-7	12	TRBV29-1	-	CSVGQRSYEQYF	TGCAGCGTTGGCCAACGCTCCTACGAGCAGTACTTC
-	TRBJ2-1	16	TRBV28	TRBD2	CASSDAAGGSYNEQFF	TGTGCCAGCAGTGATGCGGCGGGGGGCTCCTACAATGAGCAGTTCTTC
-	TRBJ2-5	15	TRBV30	TRBD1	CAWGRDRGHEETQYF	TGTGCCTGGGGAAGGGACAGGGGGCATGAAGAGACCCAGTACTTC
-	TRBJ2-1	13	TRBV7-9	-	CASSLASRNEQFF	TGTGCCAGCAGCTTAGCGTCGAGGAATGAGCAGTTCTTC
-	TRBJ2-3	15	TRBV18	-	CASSLSGTSTDTQYF	TGTGCCAGCTCACTCTCGGGGACTAGCACAGATACGCAGTATTTT
-	TRBJ2-1	13	TRBV29-1	-	CSVRGLLYNEQFF	TGCAGCGTTAGGGGACTCCTCTACAATGAGCAGTTCTTC
-	TRBJ2-3	12	TRBV7-9	-	CASRISTDTQYF	TGTGCCAGCAGGATTAGCACAGATACGCAGTATTTT
few	TRBJ2-1	11	TRBV29-1	TRBD1	CSVTGGREQFF	TGCAGCGTGACAGGGGGTCGGGAGCAGTTCTTC
few	TRBJ2-1	15	TRBV5-1	TRBD2	CASSLGLAGLNEQFF	TGCGCCAGCAGCTTGGGACTAGCGGGGTTGAATGAGCAGTTCTTC
few	TRBJ1-2	13	TRBV30	-	CAWSPLGAYGYTF	TGTGCCTGGAGTCCCCTGGGAGCCTATGGCTACACCTTC
-	TRBJ1-5	13	TRBV30	-	CAWSVLSGQPQHF	TGTGCCTGGAGTGTACTATCGGGTCAGCCCCAGCATTTT